This T cell receptor (beta chain) was captured in a study of cytomegalovirus exposure and HLA in healthy donors. Study-level points and caveats: Earlier results showed most TCR beta V segments being productive about 87% or about 30% of the time. Among CMV-associated TCR beta chains, most appeared HLA-restricted in a later analysis.

The V and J ends lost 3 bases and 7 bases respectively, with 10 bases between them. Germline-derived CDR1 and CDR2 are SGHNT and YYREEE (reference sequence). The CDR3 is 13 amino acids. About this clone itself: Its antigen is currently unknown.

The study ran its PCR with 60 Vbeta and 13 Jbeta primers. Some clones are missing from TCRdb's copy, which holds only in-frame ones; the method was immunoSEQ multiplex PCR. This table holds about 83,000 clones, approximately 80% found once. The sequence derives from a woman under 40 in good health and CMV-seronegative. The sample consisted of PBMCs. The chain combines TRBV5-4 with TRBJ2-2; D perhaps matches TRBD2 (5 bases). The CDR3, as DNA: TGTGCCAGCAGCTCCGACGGGGTCGGGGAGCTGTTTTTT. As protein: CASSSDGVGELFF.